Included here is one T cell receptor beta chain sequence, with context. Antigen specificity is unknown. V lost 0 bases, J lost 2 bases, and 8 bases lay in between. CDR1 and CDR2 (germline): SGHTS, YDEGEE. The CDR3 has 15 residues. Of the isolated RNA, all was reverse transcribed, and so the sequenced material was expressed TCRB transcripts. Some clones are missing from TCRdb's copy, which holds only in-frame ones; the method was immunoSEQ multiplex PCR. The repertoire has around 400,000 clones, over 10% of them found once; the top ten carry about 0.017%. This entry comes from a study of beta chain features in type 1 diabetes. Findings of the study overall: PCR might show a preference for shorter templates, equally across patients and controls.

This TCR derives from a man younger than 30 in good health. What was sequenced was naive CD4+ T cells from blood. The genes are TRBV5-8 and TRBJ1-4; D call uncertain. The CDR3 spells CASSLAGGTNEKLFF. The CDR3 DNA reads as TGTGCCAGCAGCTTGGCGGGCGGGACTAATGAAAAACTGTTTTTT.